This T cell receptor beta chain was sequenced in a study of blood T cell repertoires in COVID-19. In the study overall: There were acute and convalescent COVID-19 samples, and they came from the United States, Italy and Spain. In each case, the material was cDNA or gDNA derived from T cells, B-cell-depleted T cells, or PBMCs.

Trimming pared 3 bases from V and 6 bases from J, leaving 15 bases between. The CDR3 consists of 14 residues. Germline V gives CDR1 GTSNPN, CDR2 SVGIG (reference sequence). Methods used by the authors: Amplification of reference gene primers provided the estimated nucleated cell counts. Measured with immunoSEQ multiplex PCR; TCRdb has only the in-frame clones, and not every one. That table gives V, J and clone size, and the DNA gave D and trimming. The sample carries about 170,000 clones, more than 75% recorded once. This sequence was found in a man aged 50 or older who had recovered from COVID-19. The sequenced material came from peripheral blood. The chain uses TRBV30 and TRBJ1-5; D gene ambiguous. This CDR3 is CAWSAQSRSQPQHF. DNA for the CDR3: TGTGCCTGGAGCGCTCAATCAAGGAGTCAGCCCCAGCATTTT.